These 21 T cell receptor beta chains were all obtained from the same sample, sequenced in a study of T cells in Graves' hyperthyroidism and ophthalmopathy. TCR beta CDR3 sequences were amplified from RNA transcripts. Using the HTBI primer set, a first-round RT-PCR was run on the TCR CDR3. TCRdb fed the multiplex PCR reads into MiXCR, producing one record per CDR3 protein. The sample shows approximately 300,000 distinct CDR3 sequences, roughly a fifth of them seen only once. The sequencing sample was made of blood. The receptors derive from a man aged 50 to 60 with Graves' ophthalmopathy.

Many counts were recorded for this clonotype. This chain joins TRBV7-3 and TRBJ2-5; the match to TRBD2 covers 15 bases. V dropped 5 bases and J dropped 4; count of bases not matched to a gene: 5. From germline, CDR1 is SGHTA and CDR2 FQGTGA. This CDR3 contains 16 residues. The CDR3 DNA reads TGTGCCAGCAGCACCGGGACTAGCGGGAGGTCAGAGACCCAGTACTTC. Translating it yields CASSTGTSGRSETQYF.

The chain employs TRBV7-9 and TRBJ2-7; the D is unclear. V was clipped by 2 bases and J by 1 base, with 9 bases between them. Germline values: CDR1 SEHNR, CDR2 FQNEAQ (reference sequence). The CDR3 consists of 14 residues. As DNA, the CDR3 is TGTGCCAGCAGCTTACTGGGCAGGTCCTACGAGCAGTACTTC. It is translated as CASSLLGRSYEQYF.

The chain employs TRBV6-2 or TRBV6-3 and TRBJ2-7; perhaps TRBD1 as D (5 bases). V shed 0 bases and J shed 0 bases, with 6 bases lying between them. Germline CDR1 reads MNHEY; CDR2 reads SVGEGT. The CDR3 length is 14 residues. The DNA of the CDR3 is TGTGCCAGCAGTTACTCGACAGTCTCCTACGAGCAGTACTTC. Translated: CASSYSTVSYEQYF.

This clonotype was counted many times. This sequence joins TRBV7-9 and TRBJ2-1; D gene ambiguous. With 6 bases removed from V and 4 bases from J, the gap between germline ends came to 13 bases. Per germline, CDR1 SEHNR and CDR2 FQNEAQ (reference sequence). The CDR3 totals 14 residues. The DNA for the CDR3 is TGTGCCAGCAGTCCTACGCATGGATACAATGAGCAGTTCTTC. This translates into CASSPTHGYNEQFF.

This clonotype was seen many times. The rearrangement uses TRBV9 and TRBJ1-1; D possibly corresponds to TRBD1 (5 bases). This CDR3 is 13 amino acids long. The V end lost 4 bases, the J end lost 4 bases, and 11 bases lay between the germline ends. Germline loops: CDR1 SGDLS, CDR2 YYNGEE. For the CDR3, the DNA is TGTGCCAGCAGCCAAAGCGGGACCACTGAAGCTTTCTTT. Translation: CASSQSGTTEAFF.

As to this clonotype: A much larger clone lies a single base off, so this may be a read error. The rearrangement uses TRBV3-1 and TRBJ2-4; TRBD2 aligns across 11 bases. The CDR3 totals 14 residues. The V gene's germline CDR1 is LGHDT and CDR2 YNNKEL (reference sequence). The CDR3 DNA follows: TGTGTCAGCAGCCAAGATTTTCTAGCGGGAGGTCAGTACTTC. Its translation is CVSSQDFLAGGQYF.

The chain has TRBV19 and TRBJ2-7, with TRBD1 identical over 9 bases. The germline V gene encodes CDR1 LNHDA and CDR2 SQIVND (reference sequence). V lost 8 bases, J lost 0 bases, and 8 bases stayed unmatched. This CDR3 is built from 15 residues. DNA for the CDR3: TGTGCCAGTGGGTCAAGGACAGGGGTCTCCTACGAGCAGTACTTC. The encoded protein is CASGSRTGVSYEQYF.

The chain carries TRBV9 and TRBJ2-2; 11 positions agree with TRBD2. This CDR3 comprises 16 residues. CDR1 SGDLS and CDR2 YYNGEE come from the germline V gene. The junction had 0 bases not matched to a gene; V was cut back by 1 base and J by 1 base. The CDR3 DNA follows: TGTGCCAGCAGCGTAACTAGCGGGAGGAACACCGGGGAGCTGTTTTTT. Its protein is CASSVTSGRNTGELFF.

The rearrangement links TRBV24-1 to TRBJ2-4; D is unclear. The length of the CDR3 is 14 residues. Deletions cut 4 bases from V and 6 bases from J, with 12 bases between. Germline V gives CDR1 KGHDR, CDR2 SFDVKD. The CDR3 region is CATSDPRTLNIQYF. The CDR3 nucleotides are TGTGCCACCAGTGACCCCCGGACCCTAAACATTCAGTACTTC.

This clonotype was seen a handful of times. Here the CDR3 DNA reads TGCAGTGCTAGAGATACGAAACGAAGTGCGAATGAGCAGTTCTTC. It translates to CSARDTKRSANEQFF. This chain joins TRBV20-1 and TRBJ2-1, with no clear D. Germline V gene sequence: CDR1 DFQATT, CDR2 SNEGSKA (reference sequence). The V end lost 0 bases, the J end lost 7 bases, and 16 bases lay between the germline ends. This CDR3 region has 15 residues.

The CDR3 DNA is TGTGCCAGCACTCCGTACAGCCGGCCGGGAGAGACCCAGTACTTC. Its translation is CASTPYSRPGETQYF. The chain links TRBV28 to TRBJ2-5; D remains ambiguous. In germline, CDR1 is MDHEN, CDR2 SYDVKM. Trimming removed 7 bases at V and 4 bases at J, with 19 bases between. This CDR3 contains 15 residues.

The chain uses TRBV3-1 and TRBJ1-2, with 11 bases aligning to TRBD1. CDR1 is LGHDT, CDR2 YNNKEL, per germline (reference sequence). The J segment lost 4 bases and the V segment lost 4 bases, leaving 11 bases of the junction unmatched. The CDR3 covers 17 residues. The CDR3 DNA follows: TGTGCCAGCAGCCTAAGGACAGGGGGCCCTAAAGGCTATGGCTACACCTTC. Translation gives CASSLRTGGPKGYGYTF.

The CDR3 here is CASRPTSYEQYF. CDR3 in DNA: TGTGCCAGCAGACCTACGTCCTACGAGCAGTACTTC. V and J are TRBV2 and TRBJ2-7; D ambiguous. The ends were cut back, 6 bases at V and 1 base at J, with 7 bases in the middle. Germline CDR1 reads SNHLY; CDR2 reads FYNNEI. The CDR3 contains 12 residues.

Many counts were recorded for this clonotype. The CDR3 protein is CSARSGSFSYEQYF. The CDR3 DNA is TGCAGTGCCCGCTCAGGGTCGTTCTCCTACGAGCAGTACTTC. The rearrangement joins TRBV20-1 to TRBJ2-7; D is possibly TRBD1 (5 bases). V lost 6 bases to trimming and J lost 0 bases, with 15 bases between them. CDR3 length: 14 amino acids. Germline V CDR1 and CDR2: DFQATT, SNEGSKA (reference sequence).

This clonotype has a single count. A much larger clone differs from this one at a single base, so this may be a read error. The gene calls are TRBV7-9 and TRBJ2-1; D is possibly TRBD2 (6 bases). Germline V gene data show CDR1 as SEHNR and CDR2 as FQNEAQ (reference sequence). V lost 7 bases, J lost 6 bases, and 13 bases lay in between. This CDR3 is 13 amino acids long. The CDR3 sequence is CASNFVGGNEQFF. CDR3 DNA sequence: TGTGCCAGCAACTTCGTGGGGGGCAATGAGCAGTTCTTC.

This clonotype was recorded many times. The rearrangement joins TRBV7-2 to TRBJ1-4; possible D gene TRBD1, 5 bases. Germline CDR1 and CDR2: SGHTA and FQGNSA. This CDR3 region has 14 residues. Deletions cut 7 bases from V and 4 bases from J, with 13 bases between. In nucleotides, the CDR3 is TGTGCCAGCACCACGGGACGGATTAATGAAAAACTGTTTTTT. It codes for CASTTGRINEKLFF.

This clonotype appeared many times. The gene calls are TRBV30 and TRBJ2-5; TRBD2 agrees at 7 bases. CDR3 length equals 13 residues. Germline CDR1 reads GTSNPN; CDR2 reads SVGIG (reference sequence). Unmatched junction bases numbered 2, after V lost 0 bases and J lost 4 bases. CDR3 residues: CAWSVPSGETQYF. The CDR3 DNA is TGTGCCTGGAGTGTACCTAGCGGAGAGACCCAGTACTTC.

The CDR3: CASSELAGTLDYNEQFF. In DNA, the CDR3 is TGTGCCAGCAGTGAACTAGCGGGAACCTTAGACTACAATGAGCAGTTCTTC. The gene calls are TRBV2 and TRBJ2-1, with 9 bases aligning to TRBD2. The CDR3 extends over 17 amino acids. J gave up 3 bases and V 2 bases, and 8 bases lay outside the gene matches. Germline V CDR1 and CDR2: SNHLY, FYNNEI.

A few counts support this clonotype. The chain uses TRBV15 and TRBJ2-7, with D unresolved. V lost 1 base and J 4 bases, leaving 14 bases between the germline ends. The CDR3 has 15 residues. Per germline, CDR1 LNHNV and CDR2 YYDKDF (reference sequence). The CDR3 is CATSRGRSVGYEQYF. The CDR3 nucleotides read TGTGCCACCAGCAGAGGTCGGTCCGTGGGGTACGAGCAGTACTTC.

This clonotype has a count of ten or more. CDR3 in amino acids: CASSPTGGYNEQFF. CDR3 bases: TGTGCCAGCAGCCCGACAGGGGGCTATAATGAGCAGTTCTTC. The chain carries TRBV3-1 and TRBJ2-1; TRBD1 matches 10 bases. With V trimmed by 4 bases and J by 7 bases, 4 bases remained unmatched. Looked up from germline, CDR1 is LGHDT and CDR2 is YNNKEL (reference sequence). This CDR3 spans 14 amino acids.

This clonotype was recorded only once. The chain links TRBV7-9 to TRBJ2-7; D is unclear. Per germline, CDR1 SEHNR and CDR2 FQNEAQ (reference sequence). Trimming left V 5 bases short and J 7 bases short, with 12 bases between. This CDR3 is built from 12 residues. The CDR3 DNA reads TGTGCCAGCAGCCCTCTAGGAAAGGAGCAGTACTTC. Amino acid sequence: CASSPLGKEQYF. Using reference TRBV7-9 and TRBJ2-7 for the parts outside the CDR3, the full variable domain is DTGVSQNPRHKITKRGQNVTFRCDPISEHNRLYWYRQTLGQGPEFLTYFQNEAQLEKSRLLSDRFSAERPKGSFSTLEIQRTEQGDSAMYLCASSPLGKEQYFGPGTRLTVT.